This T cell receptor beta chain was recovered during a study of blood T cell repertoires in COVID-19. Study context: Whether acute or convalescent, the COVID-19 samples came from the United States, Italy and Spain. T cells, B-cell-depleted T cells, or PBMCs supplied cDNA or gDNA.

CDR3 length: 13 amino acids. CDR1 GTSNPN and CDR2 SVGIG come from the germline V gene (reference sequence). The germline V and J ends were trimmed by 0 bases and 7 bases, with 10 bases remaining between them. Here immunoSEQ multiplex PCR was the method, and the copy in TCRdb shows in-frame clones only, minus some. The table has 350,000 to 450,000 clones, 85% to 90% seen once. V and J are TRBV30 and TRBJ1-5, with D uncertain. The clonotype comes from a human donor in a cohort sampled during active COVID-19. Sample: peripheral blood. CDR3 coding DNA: TGTGCCTGGAGTGTGAGCGGAGGACAGCCCCAGCATTTT. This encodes CAWSVSGGQPQHF.